Below, 31 T cell receptor beta chains from the same sample are listed, as sequenced in a study of beta chain features in type 1 diabetes. TCRB transcripts that were expressed got sequenced, as all of the isolated RNA had been reverse transcribed. Using immunoSEQ multiplex PCR, the repertoire was profiled, and TCRdb retains in-frame clones only, with some absent. The repertoire holds under 250,000 clones, roughly 13% seen once, with around 0.026% in the top ten. The material sequenced was naive CD4+ T cells from blood. Source of these receptors: a woman in her thirties or forties in good health.

This clone was observed a handful of times. The chain couples TRBV27 to TRBJ2-7; perhaps TRBD1 as D (5 bases). The germline V gene has CDR1 MNHEY and CDR2 SMNVEV (reference sequence). Trimming cost V 3 bases and J 3 bases, with 9 bases left between them. This CDR3 comprises 13 residues. CDR3 region: CASSFGHSYEQYF. Written as DNA, the CDR3 is TGTGCCAGCAGTTTTGGACACAGCTACGAGCAGTACTTC.

The V call is TRBV27, the J call TRBJ2-3, with D possibly TRBD2 on 5 matching bases. There are 13 residues in the CDR3. The V gene's germline CDR1 is MNHEY and CDR2 SMNVEV (reference sequence). Deletions cut 6 bases from V and 6 bases from J, with 13 bases between. This chain's CDR3 is CASRVRGTDTQYF. In nucleotides, the CDR3 is TGTGCCAGCAGGGTTCGGGGAACTGATACGCAGTATTTT.

This clone was seen only a few times. J is TRBJ2-7 and V is TRBV7-2; 9 bases match TRBD1. The CDR3 spans 14 residues. Germline CDR1 SGHTA, CDR2 FQGNSA. J lost 6 bases, V lost 4 bases, and 7 bases had no gene match. CDR3 DNA: TGTGCCAGCAGCTCCAAGGGACAGGGCTCCGAGCAGTACTTC. Its protein is CASSSKGQGSEQYF.

The V call is TRBV6-1, the J call TRBJ1-1; weak D call: TRBD1 (5 bases). The V gene lost 10 bases and the J gene lost 0 bases, with 15 bases spanning the gap. This CDR3 is built from 14 residues. CDR1 and CDR2 (germline): MNHNS, SASEGT. The CDR3 is CAIRTGGMNTEAFF. CDR3 sequence (DNA): TGTGCCATCAGGACCGGGGGAATGAACACTGAAGCTTTCTTT.

The CDR3 here is CASSLDGRGGEYF. CDR3 nucleotide sequence: TGCGCCAGCAGCTTGGATGGTAGGGGAGGCGAGTACTTC. The chain couples TRBV5-1 to TRBJ2-7, with a weak D call TRBD2 (6 bases). Germline CDR1 reads SGHRS; CDR2 reads YFSETQ. The CDR3 is 13 residues long. V lost 0 bases to trimming and J lost 11 bases, with 15 bases between them.

This clone was counted only a few times. The chain joins TRBV5-4 to TRBJ2-5, with TRBD2 matching over 7 bases. J gave up 5 bases and V 6 bases, and 13 bases lay outside the gene matches. Germline CDR1 reads SGHNT; CDR2 reads YYREEE (reference sequence). The CDR3 is made up of 15 amino acids. CDR3 coding DNA: TGTGCCAGCACCCCCAATGGCGGGGGAGATGAGACCCAGTACTTC. This sequence encodes CASTPNGGGDETQYF.

This clone was recorded a few times. The chain joins TRBV19 to TRBJ1-1; D perhaps matches TRBD1 (6 bases). The ends were cut back, 7 bases at V and 0 bases at J, with 12 bases in the middle. Germline assignment: CDR1 LNHDA and CDR2 SQIVND (reference sequence). This CDR3 is 14 amino acids long. The CDR3 DNA follows: TGTGCCAGTAATCATGGACAGCTGAACACTGAAGCTTTCTTT. Protein: CASNHGQLNTEAFF. Supplemented by reference TRBV19 and TRBJ1-1, the full variable domain reads DGGITQSPKYLFRKEGQNVTLSCEQNLNHDAMYWYRQDPGQGLRLIYYSQIVNDFQKGDIAEGYSVSREKKESFPLTVTSAQKNPTAFYLCASNHGQLNTEAFFGQGTRLTVV.

In its sample, this clone was seen a few times. The chain combines TRBV29-1 with TRBJ1-5; 7 bases fit TRBD1. Germline trimming cut 7 bases from V and 5 bases from J; bases unmatched to any gene: 5. The CDR3 sequence is 12 residues long. The germline V gene encodes CDR1 SQVTM and CDR2 ANQGSEA. For the CDR3, the DNA is TGCAGCGACAGGGGAAGGGATCAGCCCCAGCATTTT. Translated, it gives CSDRGRDQPQHF.

In its sample, this clone was seen a few times. The V call is TRBV5-1, the J call TRBJ2-5; D is uncertain. The CDR3 consists of 13 residues. The V gene lost 2 bases and the J gene lost 3 bases, with 8 bases spanning the gap. In germline, CDR1 is SGHRS, CDR2 YFSETQ. DNA of the CDR3: TGCGCCAGCAGCTTAGCCCAAAAAGAGACCCAGTACTTC. Amino acids: CASSLAQKETQYF.

This clone was observed a handful of times. The J gene is TRBJ1-6, the V gene TRBV5-1; D possibly corresponds to TRBD1 (6 bases). Germline loops: CDR1 SGHRS, CDR2 YFSETQ. This CDR3 has 15 amino acids. Trimming shortened V by 3 bases and J by 6 bases, and 13 bases separated the two germline ends. CDR3 protein: CASSSGQQINSPLHF. For the CDR3, the DNA is TGCGCCAGCAGCTCCGGACAGCAAATTAATTCACCCCTCCACTTT.

The chain couples TRBV11-2 to TRBJ1-6; 7 bases map to TRBD1. Germline values: CDR1 SGHAT, CDR2 FQNNGV. V shed 4 bases, J shed 7 bases, and the junction held 16 bases outside the gene matches. CDR3 size: 18 residues. CDR3 bases: TGTGCCAGCAGCTCTATAGAGAAGGGGGCTCTAAGGAATTCACCCCTCCACTTT. It yields the protein CASSSIEKGALRNSPLHF.

This chain connects TRBV18 to TRBJ1-1, with D hard to call. Germline V gives CDR1 KGHSH, CDR2 LQKENI. This CDR3 region has 11 residues. The V gene lost 4 bases and the J gene lost 12 bases, with 12 bases spanning the gap. As DNA, the CDR3 is TGTGCCAGCTCACAGGGAGCCGGTTCTTTCTTT. It encodes CASSQGAGSFF.

This clone was detected only a few times. The chain couples TRBV9 to TRBJ2-3; tentative D call: TRBD2 (6 bases). The CDR3 is 16 residues long. Deletions cut 0 bases from V and 2 bases from J, with 13 bases between. CDR1 and CDR2 from the germline V gene are SGDLS and YYNGEE. In nucleotides, the CDR3 is TGTGCCAGCAGCGTAGCTACGGCGGGACTCACAGATACGCAGTATTTT. Its translation is CASSVATAGLTDTQYF.

This clone occurred many times. This chain links TRBV23-1 with TRBJ2-7, with 7 bases fitting TRBD1. TRBV23-1 is an open reading frame, and its role is uncertain. The junction had 8 bases not matched to a gene; V was cut back by 3 bases and J by 3 bases. This CDR3 contains 15 residues. The CDR3 is CASSHTTGLSYEQYF. Written as DNA, the CDR3 is TGCGCCAGCAGTCACACGACAGGGTTGAGCTACGAGCAGTACTTC.

This clone was observed at least ten times. The V gene is TRBV19, the J gene TRBJ1-1; no firm D call. The CDR3 totals 13 residues. Germline V gene sequence: CDR1 LNHDA, CDR2 SQIVND (reference sequence). The germline V and J ends were trimmed by 8 bases and 5 bases, with 15 bases remaining between them. The CDR3 nucleotides read TGTGCCAGTCAAGAGTGGAGGGAGACTGAAGCTTTCTTT. This codes for CASQEWRETEAFF.

The chain employs TRBV5-4 and TRBJ1-6, with a possible D match to TRBD1 (6 bases). V gave up 0 bases and J gave up 5 bases, with 9 bases separating them. Germline V gene data show CDR1 as SGHNT and CDR2 as YYREEE (reference sequence). The CDR3 length is 15 residues. The CDR3 nucleotides are TGTGCCAGCAGCTTGGCGGCAGGGGATAATTCACCCCTCCACTTT. This translates into CASSLAAGDNSPLHF.

This clone was found a few times. The chain combines TRBV28 with TRBJ2-7; TRBD2 might be the D (7 bases). The germline gives CDR1 MDHEN, CDR2 SYDVKM. The germline V and J ends were trimmed by 2 bases and 1 base, with 12 bases remaining between them. The CDR3 is 15 residues long. The CDR3 sequence: CASSLGGGGSYEQYF. The CDR3 DNA sequence: TGTGCCAGCAGTTTAGGAGGGGGAGGGTCCTACGAGCAGTACTTC.

This clone was detected a few times. The chain has TRBV5-6 and TRBJ1-5; 7 positions agree with TRBD1. Germline CDR1 SGHDT, CDR2 YYEEEE. With 0 bases clipped from V and 0 bases from J, the junction kept 0 bases outside the gene matches. CDR3 size: 15 residues. CDR3: CASSLAGGSNQPQHF. The CDR3 bases are TGTGCCAGCAGCTTGGCAGGGGGTAGCAATCAGCCCCAGCATTTT.

There are a few counts of this clone. The rearrangement links TRBV5-5 to TRBJ2-7, with no clear D. V was trimmed by 4 bases and J by 2 bases, leaving 13 bases between them. This CDR3 is built from 14 residues. Germline V CDR1 and CDR2: SGHKS, YYEKEE (reference sequence). The CDR3 DNA reads as TGTGCCAGCAGCCCCCCGCCTGGGCCCTACGAGCAGTACTTC. It translates to CASSPPPGPYEQYF.

This clone was observed a few times. J is TRBJ1-1 and V is TRBV9; TRBD1 matches at 7 bases. V lost 5 bases to trimming and J lost 0 bases; unmatched junction nucleotides: 7. The CDR3 length is 15 residues. CDR1 is SGDLS and CDR2 is YYNGEE in the germline V gene. As DNA, the CDR3 is TGTGCCAGCAGTCATCGACAGGGAATGAACACTGAAGCTTTCTTT. This sequence encodes CASSHRQGMNTEAFF.

This clone came up a few times. J is TRBJ1-3 and V is TRBV7-6; a possible D gene is TRBD1 (5 bases). The CDR3 totals 18 residues. Trimming took off 1 base at V and 0 bases at J, with 16 bases between the two ends. From germline, CDR1 is SGHVS and CDR2 FNYEAQ. The CDR3 loop is CASSLVRTGGVSGNTIYF. The CDR3 coding sequence is TGTGCCAGCAGCTTAGTAAGGACCGGGGGGGTCTCTGGAAACACCATATATTTT.

This clone has a handful of counts. This chain connects TRBV18 to TRBJ1-1; 9 bases are a match to TRBD1. The CDR3 loop spans 15 amino acids. Looked up from germline, CDR1 is KGHSH and CDR2 is LQKENI. V dropped 4 bases and J dropped 2; count of bases not matched to a gene: 5. CDR3 loop: CASSRGTGRNTEAFF. The CDR3 nucleotides read TGTGCCAGCTCACGGGGGACAGGGAGAAACACTGAAGCTTTCTTT.

In this sample, this clone turned up a few times. The rearrangement uses TRBV6-6 and TRBJ2-5, with 10 positions matching TRBD2. Germline CDR1 is MNHNY and CDR2 is SVGAGI (reference sequence). This CDR3 is built from 16 residues. V dropped 1 base and J dropped 2; count of bases not matched to a gene: 4. Here the CDR3 reads CASSYLAGGRQETQYF. The DNA of the CDR3 is TGTGCCAGCAGTTACTTAGCGGGGGGCAGACAAGAGACCCAGTACTTC.

A few counts support this clone. The J gene is TRBJ2-7, the V gene TRBV2, with D unresolved. The V and J ends lost 5 bases and 0 bases respectively, with 8 bases between them. The CDR3 covers 13 residues. Germline CDR1 and CDR2: SNHLY and FYNNEI. This CDR3 reads CASSKDNSYEQYF. CDR3 in DNA: TGTGCCAGCAGTAAAGACAACTCCTACGAGCAGTACTTC.

The chain employs TRBV6-1 and TRBJ2-7; D is perhaps TRBD1 (5 bases). The ends were cut back, 6 bases at V and 9 bases at J, with 24 bases in the middle. The germline gives CDR1 MNHNS, CDR2 SASEGT. The length of the CDR3 is 15 residues. CDR3 sequence: CASSSTGTGRFGQYF. CDR3 DNA: TGTGCCAGCAGCTCCACCGGCACAGGTCGGTTCGGGCAGTACTTC.

The chain has TRBV5-8 and TRBJ2-1; 8 bases are shared with TRBD2. The V gene end was trimmed by 4 bases and the J gene end by 10 bases; junction bases not matched to a gene: 7. The V gene's germline CDR1 is SGHTS and CDR2 YDEGEE. The length of the CDR3 is 13 residues. The CDR3 here is CASSALERGEQFF. Here the CDR3 DNA reads TGTGCCAGCAGCGCCCTGGAGCGGGGGGAGCAGTTCTTC.

This sequence joins TRBV25-1 and TRBJ2-7, with 9 bases lining up with TRBD2. Germline CDR1 MGHDK, CDR2 SYGVNS. This CDR3 region has 15 residues. The V and J ends lost 6 bases and 5 bases, in that order; junction bases with no gene match: 11. The CDR3 here is CASSEPGTSRHEQYF. The DNA of the CDR3 is TGTGCCAGCAGCGAACCCGGGACTAGCCGCCACGAGCAGTACTTC.

This clone was counted between two and nine times. This chain uses TRBV21-1 with TRBJ2-5; the table's D call, TRBD2, was not checked against the DNA. TRBV21-1 is shown as a pseudogene. The CDR3 length is 15 residues. CDR3 protein: CASSKAPVGGETQYF. CDR3 bases: TGTGCCAGCAGCAAAGCGCCGGTTGGCGGAGAGACCCAGTACTTC.

The CDR3 nucleotides are TGTGCCAGCAAGCGTCCAGAAAGCAATTCACCCCTCCACTTT. Translating gives CASKRPESNSPLHF. The rearrangement links TRBV6-1 to TRBJ1-6; D uncertain. This CDR3 is built from 14 residues. The V end was cut by 7 bases, the J end by 7 bases, with 14 bases between. Per the germline V gene, CDR1 is MNHNS and CDR2 is SASEGT.

The CDR3 sequence is CASGLRTGGSGTEAFF. DNA for the CDR3: TGTGCTAGTGGTTTGAGGACAGGGGGATCGGGCACTGAAGCTTTCTTT. V usage is TRBV12-5 and J usage is TRBJ1-1; 10 bases line up with TRBD1. The germline V gene has CDR1 LGHNT and CDR2 FRNRAP. Unmatched junction bases numbered 7, after V lost 2 bases and J lost 4 bases. CDR3 size: 16 residues.

This chain connects TRBV6-5 to TRBJ1-2, with D tentatively TRBD1 (5 bases). Germline CDR1 and CDR2: MNHEY and SVGAGI. The length of the CDR3 is 12 residues. The CDR3 nucleotides read TGTGCTGCGGGGGGTGTGTGGAATGGCTACACCTTC. Residues: CAAGGVWNGYTF.